Listed below are T cell receptor beta chains from one sample, sequenced in a study of CD8+CD57+ T cells in acquired aplastic anemia. TCRdb re-analysed the reads in MiXCR, keeping a single row per CDR3 protein. The repertoire has around 170,000 distinct CDR3 sequences, nearly 50% of them found once; the top ten carry around 9.7%. Sequences were obtained from sorted CD4+, CD8+, or CD8+CD57+ T cells (not recorded which) from PBMCs. The origin of the receptors is a human donor with aplastic anemia. The conserved cysteine and the conserved F or W are not part of the CDR3 here. The order of the fields is V gene, D gene, J gene, CDR3 protein. The D gene is left open where the match is weak.

V: TRBV11-1; D: NA; J: TRBJ2-1; CDR3: ASSLQSIWNEQF
V: TRBV11-2; D: TRBD2; J: TRBJ2-3; CDR3: ASSLDRLAGTTDTQY
V: TRBV5-1; D: TRBD1; J: TRBJ2-1; CDR3: ASSSGQGSYNEQF
V: TRBV24-1; D: NA; J: TRBJ2-7; CDR3: ATSAGSLYEQY
V: TRBV10-3; D: TRBD2; J: TRBJ2-1; CDR3: AISESGGRSVEEQF
V: TRBV29-1; D: NA; J: TRBJ2-5; CDR3: SALGEWETQY
V: TRBV28; D: NA; J: TRBJ1-1; CDR3: ASSFLAGPMNTEAF
V: TRBV6-5; D: NA; J: TRBJ2-1; CDR3: ASSALLFYNEQF
V: TRBV19; D: NA; J: TRBJ2-6; CDR3: ASSIPGPGANVLT
V: TRBV6-1; D: TRBD2; J: TRBJ2-1; CDR3: ASRGTSGRVYNEQF
V: TRBV19; D: NA; J: TRBJ2-5; CDR3: ATVRRGTGTQETQY
V: TRBV20-1; D: TRBD1; J: TRBJ1-5; CDR3: SASERDREGQPQH
V: TRBV29-1; D: NA; J: TRBJ2-7; CDR3: SATGTPPSDEQY
V: TRBV24-1; D: TRBD1; J: TRBJ2-6; CDR3: ATSDTPGQGFTGANVLT
V: TRBV7-6; D: NA; J: TRBJ1-2; CDR3: ASSQSGLGYT
V: TRBV30; D: TRBD1; J: TRBJ1-1; CDR3: AWSVLGTGNTEAF
V: TRBV5-8; D: NA; J: TRBJ2-7; CDR3: ASSFLSGTLSSYEQY
V: TRBV24-1; D: TRBD2; J: NA; CDR3: ATSASGGFGEQF
V: TRBV19; D: NA; J: TRBJ1-5; CDR3: ASSIQNSNQPQH
V: TRBV29-1; D: TRBD1; J: TRBJ2-1; CDR3: SVEGTGQGLGYNEQF
V: TRBV19; D: NA; J: TRBJ1-1; CDR3: ASSGQGSTEAF
V: TRBV19; D: TRBD2; J: TRBJ2-1; CDR3: ASRRGDGYNEQF
V: TRBV29-1; D: NA; J: TRBJ1-1; CDR3: SVDILRGGEAF
V: TRBV2; D: NA; J: TRBJ1-5; CDR3: ASSVSWNQPQH
V: TRBV24-1; D: NA; J: TRBJ2-2; CDR3: ATSDLLPTGELF
V: TRBV9; D: TRBD1; J: TRBJ2-1; CDR3: ASSADRGNEQF
V: TRBV2; D: NA; J: TRBJ1-2; CDR3: ASSDIQYGYT
V: TRBV29-1; D: NA; J: TRBJ2-1; CDR3: SVGKSKSGVYNEQF
V: TRBV12-3/TRBV12-4; D: NA; J: TRBJ1-1; CDR3: ASSSQGRRINTEAF
V: TRBV6-5; D: NA; J: TRBJ1-3; CDR3: ASSYGNLLGNTIY
V: TRBV19; D: NA; J: TRBJ1-1; CDR3: ASGWGDTEAF
V: TRBV24-1; D: NA; J: TRBJ2-7; CDR3: ATSDGGALGEQY
V: TRBV12-3/TRBV12-4; D: NA; J: TRBJ2-3; CDR3: ASSFGDTQY
V: TRBV2; D: NA; J: TRBJ1-6; CDR3: ATQAGSSYNSPLH
V: TRBV2; D: TRBD1; J: TRBJ1-5; CDR3: ASIGTVPNQPQH
V: TRBV30; D: NA; J: TRBJ2-1; CDR3: AWTPGGPGEQF
V: TRBV27; D: NA; J: TRBJ2-7; CDR3: ASSSELGEQY
V: TRBV5-1; D: NA; J: TRBJ1-1; CDR3: ASSLAAVATEAF
V: TRBV20-1; D: NA; J: TRBJ1-2; CDR3: SARVWQAYT
V: TRBV9; D: NA; J: TRBJ1-3; CDR3: ASSVEGSGNTIY
V: TRBV20-1; D: NA; J: TRBJ1-4; CDR3: SAREYGRGRPNEKLF
V: TRBV2; D: NA; J: TRBJ2-3; CDR3: ASSDTSITDTQY
V: TRBV2; D: NA; J: TRBJ1-5; CDR3: ASNLDGVNQPQH
V: TRBV29-1; D: NA; J: TRBJ2-1; CDR3: SVEGVGGADEQF
V: TRBV4-1; D: NA; J: TRBJ2-3; CDR3: ASSYRSSGSSTDTQY
V: TRBV20-1; D: TRBD1; J: TRBJ1-2; CDR3: SARGGQGRGGYT
V: TRBV7-3; D: NA; J: TRBJ2-1; CDR3: ASSVSRTYNELF
V: TRBV2; D: TRBD1; J: TRBJ1-5; CDR3: ASSERGGRIQPQH
V: TRBV2; D: NA; J: TRBJ2-3; CDR3: ASSLKDTQY
V: TRBV7-2; D: NA; J: TRBJ2-7; CDR3: ASSRLGRGLGEQY
V: TRBV19; D: NA; J: TRBJ2-1; CDR3: ASRSPPGDNEQF
V: TRBV19; D: NA; J: TRBJ2-7; CDR3: ASSGAITYEQY
V: TRBV19; D: TRBD1; J: TRBJ2-3; CDR3: ASSIFVGTGDTDTQY
V: TRBV29-1; D: TRBD1; J: TRBJ2-7; CDR3: SVIQGADEQY